The 27 T cell receptor beta chains reported below all come from one sample, sequenced in a study of T cell clonality in common variable immunodeficiency. The antigens these receptors bind are not known. Clones were sequenced by immunoSEQ multiplex PCR, and TCRdb holds only the in-frame ones, with some missing. Recorded here are roughly 25,000 clones, with no singletons, and the ten leading clones hold approximately 10%. The study, taken as a whole, reports: Reportedly, TCR beta sequences from common variable immunodeficiency showed fewer deletions and N-nucleotide insertions.

Sequenced input: peripheral blood mononuclear cells. These receptors were taken from a human donor with common variable immunodeficiency.

This clone was counted only a few times. Read data end 3 residues before the CDR3 end; the end is taken from the germline J gene. The chain has TRBV2 and TRBJ2-7, with a tentative D call TRBD2 (6 bases). Trimming took off 8 bases at V and 4 bases at J, with 21 bases between the two ends. Germline V gene data show CDR1 as SNHLY and CDR2 as FYNNEI. The CDR3 spans 15 residues. CDR3 loop: CASRLGDSGHYEQYF. The DNA read from the CDR3 is TGTGCCAGCCGTTTAGGGGACTCAGGGCATTACGAG.

This clone was detected only a few times. The read falls 3 residues short of the CDR3 end, and the missing part is taken from the germline J gene. This sequence joins TRBV2 and TRBJ1-5; 10 bases line up with TRBD1. Germline V lookup: CDR1 SNHLY, CDR2 FYNNEI. The CDR3 has 15 amino acids. The V segment lost 2 bases and the J segment 6 bases; nucleotides outside the gene matches: 4. The part of the CDR3 DNA that was read is TGTGCCAGCAGTGAATGGGGACAGGGGATTCAGCCC. Protein product: CASSEWGQGIQP. The entire CDR3 reads CASSEWGQGIQPQHF.

The table lists this clone with a few counts. Read data end 3 residues before the CDR3 end; the end is taken from the germline J gene. The gene calls are TRBV5-8 and TRBJ2-7, with TRBD1 identical over 7 bases. Germline lookup yields CDR1 SGHTS and CDR2 YDEGEE. The CDR3 sequence is 15 residues long. Losses at the gene ends were 4 bases for V and 0 bases for J; bases not matched to a gene: 7. CDR3: CASSPGQQVSYEQYF. CDR3 bases read: TGTGCCAGCAGCCCGGGACAGCAAGTCTCCTACGAG.

This clone appeared many times. From the germline J gene comes the end of the CDR3, since the read stops 3 residues before it. The chain carries TRBV7-9 and TRBJ2-3; no clear D. This CDR3 region has 14 residues. Trimming cost V 6 bases and J 4 bases, with 14 bases left between them. CDR1 and CDR2 (germline): SEHNR, FQNEAQ (reference sequence). The sequenced part of the CDR3 DNA is TGTGCCAGCAGGTCCCCCAACAGTGCAGATACG. The encoded protein is CASRSPNSADT. The full CDR3 reads CASRSPNSADTQYF. Variable domain in full (rest from reference TRBV7-9 and TRBJ2-3): DTGVSQNPRHKITKRGQNVTFRCDPISEHNRLYWYRQTLGQGPEFLTYFQNEAQLEKSRLLSDRFSAERPKGSFSTLEIQRTEQGDSAMYLCASRSPNSADTQYFGPGTRLTVL.

Notes on this clone: The read falls 3 residues short of the CDR3 end, and the missing part is taken from the germline J gene. The chain couples TRBV5-6 to TRBJ1-1; D is undetermined. CDR3 length: 13 amino acids. Per the germline V gene, CDR1 is SGHDT and CDR2 is YYEEEE. Trimming stripped 4 bases from V and 5 bases from J, with 12 bases between. CDR3 sequence: CASSADRGTEAFF. CDR3 DNA, as far as it was read: TGTGCCAGCAGCGCGGACCGGGGAACTGAA.

This clone was seen many times. The DNA ends 3 residues before the CDR3 does, and the rest of the CDR3 is filled in from the germline J gene. The chain combines TRBV19 with TRBJ2-3, with 11 nucleotides matching TRBD2. J gave up 5 bases and V 6 bases, and 10 bases lay outside the gene matches. This CDR3 comprises 16 residues. Germline V gene lookup returns CDR1 LNHDA and CDR2 SQIVND (reference sequence). The CDR3: CASSHLAGGSLDTQYF. The sequenced CDR3 bases are TGTGCCAGTAGCCATCTAGCGGGAGGTTCCTTAGATACG.

This clone has only a few counts. The sequenced fragment ends 3 residues before the CDR3 boundary, so the rest is inferred from the germline J gene. V gene TRBV18 combines with J gene TRBJ2-3, with 11 positions matching TRBD2. The germline V gene has CDR1 KGHSH and CDR2 LQKENI. The CDR3 is 19 amino acids. The V gene end was trimmed by 3 bases and the J gene end by 0 bases; junction bases not matched to a gene: 11. The CDR3 sequence is CASSPVWTSGYTSTDTQYF. Partial CDR3 DNA: TGTGCCAGCTCACCCGTCTGGACTAGCGGGTATACTAGCACAGATACG.

In this sample, this clone turned up a few times. The read is 3 residues too short to cover the CDR3 end, so that end is filled in from the germline J gene. The rearrangement links TRBV20-1 to TRBJ2-7; D gene uncertain. The germline gives CDR1 DFQATT, CDR2 SNEGSKA (reference sequence). This CDR3 is 13 amino acids long. V lost 3 bases and J 3 bases, leaving 12 bases between the germline ends. CDR3 loop: CSASKGPGYEQYF. The DNA read from the CDR3 is TGCAGTGCTAGTAAGGGTCCCGGCTACGAG.

With respect to this clone: The observed sequence ends 3 residues before the CDR3 terminus, with the missing tail filled in from the germline J gene. The chain uses TRBV11-3 and TRBJ2-5; TRBD2 aligns across 8 bases. The junction had 6 bases not matched to a gene; V was cut back by 5 bases and J by 4 bases. Germline V gene data show CDR1 as SGHNT and CDR2 as YENEEA. CDR3 size: 14 residues. The CDR3 loop is CASSLSRGAETQYF. The sequenced CDR3 bases are TGTGCCAGCAGCCTCTCGCGGGGGGCAGAGACC. Based on the CDR3 plus reference TRBV11-3 and TRBJ2-5, the full variable domain is EAGVVQSPRYKIIEKKQPVAFWCNPISGHNTLYWYLQNLGQGPELLIRYENEEAVDDSQLPKDRFSAERLKGVDSTLKIQPAELGDSAVYLCASSLSRGAETQYFGPGTRLLVL.

This clone has just a few counts. The read stops 3 residues short of the end of the CDR3; the missing end is completed from the germline J gene. The V call is TRBV19, the J call TRBJ1-1; D possibly corresponds to TRBD1 (6 bases). The CDR3 is 13 residues long. V was trimmed by 11 bases and J by 0 bases, leaving 13 bases between them. The germline CDR1 and CDR2 sequences are LNHDA and SQIVND (reference sequence). CDR3 protein: CAAKGVVNTEAFF. The DNA read from the CDR3 is TGTGCCGCCAAGGGGGTCGTGAACACTGAA.

There are many counts of this clone. The observed sequence ends 3 residues before the CDR3 terminus, with the missing tail filled in from the germline J gene. The J gene is TRBJ2-2, the V gene TRBV5-4; 9 bases line up with TRBD1. The CDR3 loop spans 15 amino acids. The V gene end was trimmed by 4 bases and the J gene end by 5 bases; junction bases not matched to a gene: 6. Germline lookup yields CDR1 SGHNT and CDR2 YYREEE (reference sequence). Incomplete CDR3 DNA: TGTGCCAGCAGCAAACAGGGGGCTAATACCGGGGAG. This encodes CASSKQGANTGE. The whole CDR3 is CASSKQGANTGELFF.

This clone is medium-sized in the sample. The read finishes 3 residues shy of the CDR3 end, and the germline J gene is used to complete it. This sample also contains other DNA sequences that code for the same CDR3. The rearrangement uses TRBV6-1 and TRBJ1-3; D is possibly TRBD1 (5 bases). Trimming pared 3 bases from V and 9 bases from J, leaving 15 bases between. Germline V gene sequence: CDR1 MNHNS, CDR2 SASEGT. This CDR3 region has 14 residues. CDR3 DNA (partial): TGTGCCAGCAGTGACGGGACGGGGGGTATCACC. It specifies CASSDGTGGIT. The entire CDR3 protein reads CASSDGTGGITIYF.

This clone has more than one count but fewer than ten. The CDR3: CASSHREIETQYF. Incomplete CDR3 DNA: TGTGCCAGCAGCCACAGGGAGATAGAGACC. This chain connects TRBV7-9 to TRBJ2-5; D perhaps matches TRBD1 (6 bases). The read stops 3 residues short of the end of the CDR3; the missing end is completed from the germline J gene. CDR1 is SEHNR and CDR2 is FQNEAQ in the germline V gene (reference sequence). Trimming took off 5 bases at V and 4 bases at J, with 11 bases between the two ends. This CDR3 has 13 residues.

This clone was counted only a few times. The CDR3 end falls 3 residues outside the read, so it is completed with the germline J gene. V is TRBV6-1 and J is TRBJ2-3; 11 bases fit TRBD1. The length of the CDR3 is 15 residues. Germline V lookup: CDR1 MNHNS, CDR2 SASEGT. J lost 4 bases, V lost 1 base, and 1 base had no gene match. CDR3 loop: CASSEGTGGADTQYF. The sequenced part of the CDR3 DNA is TGTGCCAGCAGTGAAGGGACAGGGGGCGCAGATACG.

This clone is medium-sized (0.01 to 0.1%). The read ends 3 residues early relative to the CDR3; the germline J gene fills the gap. The rearrangement links TRBV29-1 to TRBJ2-2; D is perhaps TRBD1 (6 bases). Trimming shortened V by 7 bases and J by 5 bases, and 14 bases separated the two germline ends. Germline loops: CDR1 SQVTM, CDR2 ANQGSEA. This CDR3 has 13 residues. CDR3 DNA (partial): TGCAGCGCGAGCATAGGGGGTACCGGGGAG. Amino acids: CSASIGGTGE. The complete CDR3 protein is CSASIGGTGELFF.

At least ten counts were recorded for this clone. Coverage ceases 3 residues before the CDR3 finishes, and the germline J gene fills in the end. The J gene is TRBJ2-7, the V gene TRBV6-2 or TRBV6-3, with 10 nucleotides matching TRBD2. J was trimmed by 6 bases and V by 6 bases; bases with no gene match: 8. Per the germline V gene, CDR1 is MNHEY and CDR2 is SVGEGT. This CDR3 spans 14 amino acids. The part of the CDR3 DNA that was read is TGTGCCAGCAGAGAGACGGGACTAGCGACCGAG. It encodes CASRETGLATE. The entire CDR3 protein is CASRETGLATEQYF.

This clone was seen repeatedly, ten times or more. The read finishes 3 residues shy of the CDR3 end, and the germline J gene is used to complete it. This chain connects TRBV7-2 to TRBJ2-1, with a tentative D call TRBD2 (5 bases). V lost 7 bases and J lost 4, with 8 bases in between. The CDR3 runs 12 residues. The germline gives CDR1 SGHTA, CDR2 FQGNSA. CDR3 DNA (partial): TGTGCCAGCAAGGAGCGGTACAATGAG. It codes for CASKERYNE. The whole CDR3 sequence is CASKERYNEQFF. Drawing the rest from reference TRBV7-2 and TRBJ2-1, the complete variable domain is GAGVSQSPSNKVTEKGKDVELRCDPISGHTALYWYRQSLGQGLEFLIYFQGNSAPDKSGLPSDRFSAERTGGSVSTLTIQRTQQEDSAVYLCASKERYNEQFFGPGTRLTVL.

Of note for this clone: The read stops 3 residues short of the end of the CDR3; the missing end is completed from the germline J gene. The J gene is TRBJ1-2, the V gene TRBV19; weak D call: TRBD1 (6 bases). From germline, CDR1 is LNHDA and CDR2 SQIVND (reference sequence). V lost 6 bases and J 1 base, leaving 9 bases between the germline ends. The CDR3 spans 13 residues. CDR3 region: CASRPQGNYGYTF. The CDR3 DNA, read in part, is TGTGCCAGTAGGCCACAGGGTAACTATGGC.

This clone was counted only a few times. The read terminates 3 residues before the CDR3 end, so the remaining end is supplied by the germline J gene. The rearrangement links TRBV6-1 to TRBJ2-6; a possible D gene is TRBD1 (5 bases). Germline V gives CDR1 MNHNS, CDR2 SASEGT. The CDR3 extends over 15 amino acids. Trimming took off 4 bases at V and 0 bases at J, with 7 bases between the two ends. CDR3 bases read: TGTGCCAGCAGTGCCGACAGCTCTGGGGCCAACGTC. As protein: CASSADSSGANV. The whole CDR3 sequence is CASSADSSGANVLTF.

On this clone: From the germline J gene comes the end of the CDR3, since the read stops 3 residues before it. The gene calls are TRBV19 and TRBJ2-5, with TRBD2 identical over 11 bases. The J segment lost 5 bases and the V segment lost 4 bases, leaving 9 bases of the junction unmatched. CDR3 length: 16 amino acids. Germline V CDR1 and CDR2: LNHDA, SQIVND (reference sequence). The CDR3 bases that were read are TGTGCCAGTAGTAAGAAACTAGCGGGAGTTAGGGAGACC. This codes for CASSKKLAGVRET. The whole CDR3 sequence reads CASSKKLAGVRETQYF.

This clone showed up many times. The observed sequence ends 3 residues before the CDR3 terminus, with the missing tail filled in from the germline J gene. V is TRBV7-2 and J is TRBJ2-1; maybe TRBD2 (6 bases). Between the trimmed V and J ends, which lost 5 bases and 5 bases, there was a span of 16 bases. The length of the CDR3 is 15 residues. CDR1 and CDR2 (germline): SGHTA, FQGNSA. CDR3 DNA (partial): TGTGCCAGCAGCGCCCCCCGCGGGATTAACAATGAG. This sequence encodes CASSAPRGINNE. The CDR3, in full, reads CASSAPRGINNEQFF. The full variable domain, its missing parts supplied by reference TRBV7-2 and TRBJ2-1, is GAGVSQSPSNKVTEKGKDVELRCDPISGHTALYWYRQSLGQGLEFLIYFQGNSAPDKSGLPSDRFSAERTGGSVSTLTIQRTQQEDSAVYLCASSAPRGINNEQFFGPGTRLTVL.

This clone was recorded at least ten times. The read comes to an end 3 residues before the CDR3 does, leaving the germline J gene to fill in the end. The V call is TRBV7-2, the J call TRBJ1-2; 7 bases are shared with TRBD1. Germline lookup yields CDR1 SGHTA and CDR2 FQGNSA. This CDR3 is 15 amino acids long. V lost 5 bases and J lost 2; bases outside the gene matches: 8. The CDR3 here is CASSVPGQKNYGYTF. The sequenced CDR3 bases are TGTGCCAGCAGCGTGCCGGGACAGAAAAACTATGGC.

This clone was counted ten times or more. The observed sequence ends 3 residues before the CDR3 terminus, with the missing tail filled in from the germline J gene. The chain is built from TRBV5-1 and TRBJ2-3; D gene uncertain. CDR3 size: 14 residues. Germline V gene lookup returns CDR1 SGHRS and CDR2 YFSETQ. The V end lost 2 bases, the J end lost 1 base, and 8 bases lay between the germline ends. CDR3 sequence: CASSLRQGTDTQYF. The DNA read from the CDR3 is TGCGCCAGCAGCTTACGTCAGGGCACAGATACG.

This clone has a handful of counts. The read ends 3 residues early relative to the CDR3; the germline J gene fills the gap. This chain uses TRBV11-1 with TRBJ2-3; maybe TRBD1 (6 bases). In germline, CDR1 is SGHAT, CDR2 FQDESV (reference sequence). This CDR3 is built from 12 residues. V lost 5 bases and J 6 bases, leaving 9 bases between the germline ends. The sequenced part of the CDR3 DNA is TGTGCCAGCAGCGCCCAGGGGGATACG. Translating gives CASSAQGDT. The full CDR3 protein reads CASSAQGDTQYF.

Concerning this clone: Coverage ceases 3 residues before the CDR3 finishes, and the germline J gene fills in the end. This chain joins TRBV6-1 and TRBJ2-7; weak D call: TRBD2 (5 bases). V was trimmed by 0 bases and J by 0 bases, leaving 12 bases between them. This CDR3 comprises 16 residues. Germline V gene data show CDR1 as MNHNS and CDR2 as SASEGT. The CDR3 bases that were read are TGTGCCAGCAGTGAAGCATCAGCGGACTTCTCCTACGAG. Its protein product is CASSEASADFSYE. The entire CDR3 protein reads CASSEASADFSYEQYF.

Note on this clone: From the germline J gene comes the end of the CDR3, since the read stops 3 residues before it. This chain uses TRBV2 with TRBJ1-2; 11 nucleotides line up with TRBD1. Germline assignment: CDR1 SNHLY and CDR2 FYNNEI. CDR3 length: 15 amino acids. The CDR3 here is CASRGSGQGARGYTF. The CDR3 bases that were read are TGTGCCAGCAGGGGAAGCGGACAGGGGGCGAGAGGC.

This clone was counted ten times or more. Read coverage stops 3 residues before the CDR3 terminus; the germline J gene supplies the remainder. The sample has other DNA sequences that encode this CDR3 too. The chain is built from TRBV2 and TRBJ2-5, with 11 bases that match TRBD2. Per germline, CDR1 SNHLY and CDR2 FYNNEI. This CDR3 comprises 14 residues. V was pared by 3 bases and J by 5 bases, with 2 bases of the junction left unmatched. The sequenced part of the CDR3 DNA is TGTGCCAGCAGTGAGGTAGCGGGAGGGGAGACC. Amino acids: CASSEVAGGET. The whole CDR3 protein is CASSEVAGGETQYF. The full variable domain, rest sourced from reference TRBV2 and TRBJ2-5, is EPEVTQTPSHQVTQMGQEVILRCVPISNHLYFYWYRQILGQKVEFLVSFYNNEISEKSEIFDDQFSVERPDGSNFTLKIRSTKLEDSAMYFCASSEVAGGETQYFGPGTRLLVL.